Listed here are 26 T cell receptor beta chains from one sample, sequenced in a study of tumour-infiltrating T cells in Burkitt lymphoma. Assay: immunoSEQ multiplex PCR; the TCRdb copy retains only in-frame clones and omits some. Among some 15,000 clones listed, roughly 80% were seen once. The sample consisted of tumor tissue. The receptor source for this set is a human donor with diffuse large B-cell lymphoma.

V gene TRBV6-6 combines with J gene TRBJ2-7, with unresolved D. Trimming pared 8 bases from V and 1 base from J, leaving 6 bases between. The CDR3 length is 11 residues. CDR1 and CDR2 from the germline V gene are MNHNY and SVGAGI (reference sequence). The CDR3 is CASQVSYEQYF. CDR3 nucleotides: TGTGCCAGCCAGGTTTCCTACGAGCAGTACTTC.

This clone was observed a handful of times. Written as DNA, the CDR3 is TGTGCCAGCAGCTTAGGCAATGAGCAGTTCTTC. This gives the protein CASSLGNEQFF. The chain carries TRBV7-2 and TRBJ2-1; D unresolved. Germline V gene data show CDR1 as SGHTA and CDR2 as FQGNSA. V lost 1 base to trimming and J lost 6 bases, with 1 base between them. The CDR3 covers 11 residues. Based on the CDR3 plus reference TRBV7-2 and TRBJ2-1, the full variable domain is GAGVSQSPSNKVTEKGKDVELRCDPISGHTALYWYRQSLGQGLEFLIYFQGNSAPDKSGLPSDRFSAERTGGSVSTLTIQRTQQEDSAVYLCASSLGNEQFFGPGTRLTVL.

The chain links TRBV10-3 to TRBJ2-7; D ambiguous. Trimming pared 4 bases from V and 2 bases from J, leaving 6 bases between. Germline loops: CDR1 ENHRY, CDR2 SYGVKD. This CDR3 is built from 12 residues. The CDR3 DNA follows: TGTGCCATCAGTGGCCAAACCTACGAGCAGTACTTC. Translation gives CAISGQTYEQYF.

The rearrangement uses TRBV7-6 and TRBJ2-1; 8 bases are shared with TRBD2. Trimming at V came to 4 bases and at J to 9 bases, leaving 17 bases not matched to a gene. This CDR3 spans 17 amino acids. Germline CDR1 and CDR2: SGHVS and FNYEAQ. In DNA form, the CDR3 reads TGTGCCAGCAGCTATAATGTGGCGGGGGGCCCCGAGCCTGAGCAGTTCTTC. It codes for CASSYNVAGGPEPEQFF.

The V and J genes are TRBV6-5 and TRBJ1-4, with TRBD1 as a possible D gene (5 bases). CDR1 and CDR2 from the germline V gene are MNHEY and SVGAGI. V lost 0 bases to trimming and J lost 1 base, with 6 bases between them. The CDR3 has 15 residues. CDR3 sequence reads: CASSYSDITNEKLFF. The CDR3 DNA is TGTGCCAGCAGTTACTCGGACATAACTAATGAAAAACTGTTTTTT.

The chain couples TRBV20-1 to TRBJ2-4, with D tentatively TRBD2 (5 bases). Trimming pared 8 bases from V and 1 base from J, leaving 6 bases between. The CDR3 has 11 residues. Germline V gene lookup returns CDR1 DFQATT and CDR2 SNEGSKA (reference sequence). CDR3 protein: CSTGAKNIQYF. The CDR3 nucleotides are TGCAGTACGGGGGCCAAAAACATTCAGTACTTC.

The rearrangement joins TRBV11-2 to TRBJ2-1; 10 bases fit TRBD2. The CDR3 consists of 16 residues. The ends lost 2 bases at V and 2 bases at J; junction bases unmatched: 3. Germline assignment: CDR1 SGHAT and CDR2 FQNNGV. CDR3 in DNA: TGTGCCAGCAGCTTAAAAACTAGCGGGACCTACAATGAGCAGTTCTTC. This codes for CASSLKTSGTYNEQFF.

The chain uses TRBV10-1 and TRBJ1-2; tentative D call: TRBD1 (5 bases). Germline lookup yields CDR1 WNHNN and CDR2 SYGVQD (reference sequence). The CDR3 contains 13 residues. Trimming shortened V by 2 bases and J by 4 bases, and 8 bases separated the two germline ends. CDR3 nucleotide sequence: TGCGCCAGCAGTGAGAGCCAGGGCTATGGCTACACCTTC. It yields the protein CASSESQGYGYTF.

The V gene is TRBV5-6, the J gene TRBJ1-2, with TRBD1 matching 8 bases. Germline CDR1 reads SGHDT; CDR2 reads YYEEEE. Trimming removed 0 bases from V and 0 bases from J; junction bases left unmatched: 10. This CDR3 contains 18 residues. The CDR3, as DNA: TGTGCCAGCAGCTTGGTGCCGGGACAGGTTTTAGCTAACTATGGCTACACCTTC. It encodes CASSLVPGQVLANYGYTF.

The rearrangement uses TRBV9 and TRBJ2-3; 12 nucleotides line up with TRBD2. Germline V gene sequence: CDR1 SGDLS, CDR2 YYNGEE. J gave up 1 base and V 4 bases, and 16 bases lay outside the gene matches. The CDR3 runs to 20 residues. Here the CDR3 reads CASSHPGRASGGARTDTQYF. DNA of the CDR3: TGTGCCAGCAGCCACCCGGGGAGGGCTAGCGGGGGGGCCCGCACAGATACGCAGTATTTT. The variable domain in full, with the rest retrieved from reference TRBV9 and TRBJ2-3, is DSGVTQTPKHLITATGQRVTLRCSPRSGDLSVYWYQQSLDQGLQFLIQYYNGEERAKGNILERFSAQQFPDLHSELNLSSLELGDSALYFCASSHPGRASGGARTDTQYFGPGTRLTVL.

V and J are TRBV7-2 and TRBJ1-2; 8 bases are shared with TRBD1. V lost 5 bases to trimming and J lost 8 bases; unmatched junction nucleotides: 4. There are 12 residues in the CDR3. Looked up from germline, CDR1 is SGHTA and CDR2 is FQGNSA. CDR3 protein: CASSRTGTGYTF. CDR3 nucleotides: TGTGCCAGCAGCCGGACAGGGACCGGCTACACCTTC.

The chain links TRBV2 to TRBJ2-1, with D perhaps TRBD2 (6 bases). Trimming pared 4 bases from V and 10 bases from J, leaving 26 bases between. The CDR3 runs to 17 residues. Germline CDR1 SNHLY, CDR2 FYNNEI. The CDR3 coding sequence is TGTGCCAGCAGTGGTGGAGCGACTGCGGGACGCAATACCGAGCAGTTCTTC. Its translation is CASSGGATAGRNTEQFF.

This chain joins TRBV7-2 and TRBJ2-5; TRBD2 is a possible D gene (5 bases). V lost 6 bases and J 4 bases, leaving 9 bases between the germline ends. Germline assignment: CDR1 SGHTA and CDR2 FQGNSA. The CDR3 has 12 residues. CDR3 amino acids: CASSSGGETQYF. The CDR3 region has the DNA TGTGCCAGCAGTTCCGGAGGAGAGACCCAGTACTTC.

The rearrangement uses TRBV9 and TRBJ1-6; possibly TRBD1 for D (5 bases). CDR3 length: 15 amino acids. CDR1 is SGDLS, CDR2 YYNGEE, per germline. The ends were cut back, 4 bases at V and 7 bases at J, with 15 bases in the middle. The CDR3 spells CASSLEGWGNSPLHF. CDR3 coding DNA: TGTGCCAGCAGCCTAGAGGGGTGGGGCAATTCACCCCTCCACTTT.

This chain uses TRBV5-1 with TRBJ2-6; D possibly uses TRBD1 or TRBD2 (6 bases each). The V and J ends lost 4 bases and 2 bases respectively, with 7 bases between them. The length of the CDR3 is 14 residues. The germline V gene has CDR1 SGHRS and CDR2 YFSETQ. CDR3 bases: TGCGCCAGCAGCAGGGGGGCTGGGGCCAACGTCCTGACTTTC. This gives the protein CASSRGAGANVLTF.

The V and J genes are TRBV5-6 and TRBJ2-3; D possibly corresponds to TRBD1 (5 bases). Germline V gene lookup returns CDR1 SGHDT and CDR2 YYEEEE. The CDR3 has 13 residues. V was clipped by 1 base and J by 3 bases, with 6 bases between them. The CDR3 DNA reads as TGTGCCAGCAGCTTGCGACAGACAGATACGCAGTATTTT. Encoded protein: CASSLRQTDTQYF.

This chain links TRBV11-2 with TRBJ2-7; D is perhaps TRBD1 or TRBD2 (6 bases each). This CDR3 has 15 amino acids. V lost 3 bases to trimming and J lost 0 bases, with 12 bases between them. CDR1 SGHAT and CDR2 FQNNGV come from the germline V gene. CDR3 nucleotide sequence: TGTGCCAGCAGCTTCACCCCGGGGGCCTCCTACGAGCAGTACTTC. Protein: CASSFTPGASYEQYF.

The J gene is TRBJ2-3, the V gene TRBV5-8; TRBD1 aligns across 7 bases. Trimming cost V 4 bases and J 2 bases; bases outside gene matches: 7. Germline V gives CDR1 SGHTS, CDR2 YDEGEE. This CDR3 has 15 residues. Written as DNA, the CDR3 is TGTGCCAGCAGCACCGGGACAGCCATCACAGATACGCAGTATTTT. Protein: CASSTGTAITDTQYF.

V gene TRBV7-2 combines with J gene TRBJ2-2, with 8 bases fitting TRBD2. Per germline, CDR1 SGHTA and CDR2 FQGNSA. V shed 3 bases, J shed 3 bases, and the junction held 9 bases outside the gene matches. The CDR3 consists of 17 residues. Written as DNA, the CDR3 is TGTGCCAGCAGCTTCCCGGGGGGGCGGGATCACACCGGGGAGCTGTTTTTT. Residues: CASSFPGGRDHTGELFF. Complete variable domain (other parts from reference TRBV7-2 and TRBJ2-2): GAGVSQSPSNKVTEKGKDVELRCDPISGHTALYWYRQSLGQGLEFLIYFQGNSAPDKSGLPSDRFSAERTGGSVSTLTIQRTQQEDSAVYLCASSFPGGRDHTGELFFGEGSRLTVL.

The chain is built from TRBV4-3 and TRBJ2-2; TRBD1 matches at 8 bases. CDR1 is LGHNA, CDR2 YSLEER, per germline. The CDR3 has 17 residues. Germline trimming cut 1 base from V and 0 bases from J; bases unmatched to any gene: 4. The CDR3 DNA reads as TGCGCCAGCAGCCAAGCAAGGACAGGGTCGAACACCGGGGAGCTGTTTTTT. Protein sequence: CASSQARTGSNTGELFF.

The table lists this clone with a few counts. V and J are TRBV2 and TRBJ1-2; unclear D gene. V was pared by 5 bases and J by 8 bases, with 15 bases between. The V gene's germline CDR1 is SNHLY and CDR2 FYNNEI. There are 13 residues in the CDR3. CDR3 protein: CASSPALIGGYTF. CDR3 nucleotides: TGTGCCAGCAGTCCGGCGCTCATCGGAGGCTACACCTTC. Filled out from reference TRBV2 and TRBJ1-2, the complete variable domain reads EPEVTQTPSHQVTQMGQEVILRCVPISNHLYFYWYRQILGQKVEFLVSFYNNEISEKSEIFDDQFSVERPDGSNFTLKIRSTKLEDSAMYFCASSPALIGGYTFGSGTRLTVV.

The genes are TRBV5-1 and TRBJ1-2; 7 nucleotides agree with TRBD1. Germline CDR1 is SGHRS and CDR2 is YFSETQ. The CDR3 length is 14 residues. J lost 4 bases, V lost 5 bases, and 8 bases had no gene match. The CDR3 here is CASSSDRVGYGYTF. Written as DNA, the CDR3 is TGCGCCAGCAGTTCAGACAGGGTTGGCTATGGCTACACCTTC.

The V call is TRBV6-5, the J call TRBJ2-1; 15 nucleotides line up with TRBD2. The CDR3 runs to 14 residues. V gave up 5 bases and J gave up 9 bases; unmatched junction bases: 2. CDR1 MNHEY and CDR2 SVGAGI come from the germline V gene. The CDR3 DNA reads TGTGCCAGCAGTGGGACTAGCGGGGGGTTTGAGCAGTTCTTC. Translation: CASSGTSGGFEQFF.

The chain joins TRBV7-2 to TRBJ2-7; D tentatively fits TRBD1 or TRBD2 (5 bases each). The CDR3 extends over 15 amino acids. The germline V gene encodes CDR1 SGHTA and CDR2 FQGNSA. V was clipped by 5 bases and J by 5 bases, with 19 bases between them. CDR3: CASSPQLGVGDEQYF. For the CDR3, the DNA is TGTGCCAGCAGCCCACAACTGGGGGTCGGGGACGAGCAGTACTTC.

The V gene is TRBV7-2, the J gene TRBJ2-7; perhaps TRBD2 as D (5 bases). Germline V gene sequence: CDR1 SGHTA, CDR2 FQGNSA. The V and J ends lost 8 bases and 5 bases respectively, with 10 bases between them. The CDR3 has 11 amino acids. The CDR3 region is CASSPGDEQYF. DNA for the CDR3: TGTGCCAGCTCCCCCGGGGACGAGCAGTACTTC.

The rearrangement joins TRBV5-6 to TRBJ2-2; D unclear. Per germline, CDR1 SGHDT and CDR2 YYEEEE. The CDR3 loop spans 15 amino acids. The V and J ends lost 2 bases and 0 bases respectively, with 8 bases between them. CDR3 sequence (DNA): TGTGCCAGCAGCTTCCGGAGTGCGAACACCGGGGAGCTGTTTTTT. Encoded protein: CASSFRSANTGELFF.